This TCR beta chain was observed in a study of cytomegalovirus exposure and HLA in healthy donors. Both 60 Vbeta primers and 13 Jbeta primers went into the PCR. Assay used: immunoSEQ multiplex PCR; TCRdb lists only in-frame clones, some missing. The sample yields about 200,000 clones, around 80% seen once. Sequences were obtained from PBMCs. This clonotype originated in a man over 45 in good health and CMV-seronegative.

The CDR3 loop reads CASSQDRLNTEAFF. CDR3 in DNA: TGCGCCAGCAGCCAAGACAGGTTGAACACTGAAGCTTTCTTT. The chain joins TRBV4-1 to TRBJ1-1; D remains unclear. The V end was cut by 0 bases, the J end by 0 bases, with 5 bases between. Germline V gene data show CDR1 as MGHRA and CDR2 as YSYEKL. The CDR3 runs to 14 residues.